This TCR beta chain derives from a study of T cells after somatic rescue of genetic block. This clone was recorded once. This CDR3 region has 11 residues. The V gene's germline CDR1 is MNHEY and CDR2 SMNVEV (reference sequence). Trimming removed 8 bases from V and 4 bases from J, with 9 bases in between. Clones were sequenced by immunoSEQ multiplex PCR, and TCRdb holds only the in-frame ones, with some missing. The sample has over 95,000 clones; 85% to 95% are singletons. The clonotype comes from a woman aged 18-29 years. The specimen sequenced was peripheral blood mononuclear cells (PBMCs). This chain joins TRBV27 and TRBJ2-7, with no clear D. The CDR3 loop reads CASGQLYEQYF. The CDR3 DNA sequence: TGTGCCAGCGGCCAGCTGTACGAGCAGTACTTC.